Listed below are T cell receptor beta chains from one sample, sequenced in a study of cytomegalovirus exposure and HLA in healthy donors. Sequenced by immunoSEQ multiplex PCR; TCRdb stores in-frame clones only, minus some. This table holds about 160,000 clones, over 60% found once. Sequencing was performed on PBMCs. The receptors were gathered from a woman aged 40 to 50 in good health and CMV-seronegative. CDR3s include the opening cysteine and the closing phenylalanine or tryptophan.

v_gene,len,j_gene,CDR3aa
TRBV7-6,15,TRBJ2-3,CASSPTVTSTDTQYF
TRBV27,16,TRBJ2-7,CASSPRYRRELYEQYF
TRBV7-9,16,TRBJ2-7,CASSPRDRTGGYEQYF
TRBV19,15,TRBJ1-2,CASSEISGTPPGYTF
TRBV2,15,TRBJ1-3,CASSAQGFSGNTIYF
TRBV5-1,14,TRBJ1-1,CASSLEQVGTEAFF
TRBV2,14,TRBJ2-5,CASRAPRVWETQYF
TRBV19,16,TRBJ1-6,CASSILSSPGSSPLHF
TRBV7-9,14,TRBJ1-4,CASSLGRFNEKLFF
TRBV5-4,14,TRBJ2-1,CASSPGALNNEQFF
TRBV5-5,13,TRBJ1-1,CASSLVGAGVAFF
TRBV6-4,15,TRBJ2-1,CASSESGVSYNEQFF
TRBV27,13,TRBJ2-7,CASSTRSTSEQYF
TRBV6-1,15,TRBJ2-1,CASSTRDRAYNEQFF
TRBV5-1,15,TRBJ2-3,CASHGVAGATDTQYF
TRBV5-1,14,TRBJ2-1,CATMQEGIGNEQFF
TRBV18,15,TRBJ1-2,CASSPGTGGDYGYTF
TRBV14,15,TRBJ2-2,CASSQARGGAGELFF
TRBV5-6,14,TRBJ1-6,CASSLGQSNSPLHF
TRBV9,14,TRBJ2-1,CASSVGAGGYEQFF
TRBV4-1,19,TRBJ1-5,CASSQLILKPGQGMKPQHF
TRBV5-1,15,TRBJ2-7,CASSWGGLQVHEQYF
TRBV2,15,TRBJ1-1,CASSAETGRSTEAFF
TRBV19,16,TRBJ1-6,CASSTNKQGVYSPLHF
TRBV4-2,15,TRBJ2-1,CASSRGTSGVNEQFF
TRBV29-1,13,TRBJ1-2,CSVNTGVGWGYTF
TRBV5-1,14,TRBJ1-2,CASSLAGGQRIYTF
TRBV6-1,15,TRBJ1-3,CASSEGQVSGNTIYF
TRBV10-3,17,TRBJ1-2,CAISDGVMGASNYGYTF
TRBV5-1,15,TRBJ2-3,CASSLVRGRTDTQYF
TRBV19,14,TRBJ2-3,CATSGTSLTDTQYF
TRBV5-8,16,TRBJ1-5,CASSGRDRVSNQPQHF
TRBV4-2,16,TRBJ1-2,CASSLYSGTTDYGYTF
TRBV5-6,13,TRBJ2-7,CASSLFEGGEQYF
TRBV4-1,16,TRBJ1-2,CASSQGPRTGDGGYTF
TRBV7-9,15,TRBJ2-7,CASSKGVSLIYEQYF
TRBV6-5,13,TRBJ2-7,CASHSSDGREQYF
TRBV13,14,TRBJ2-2,CASSLGLRTGELFF
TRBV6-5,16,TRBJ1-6,CASSYSDRGSNSPLHF
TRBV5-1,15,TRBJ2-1,CASSPHRGVGNEQFF
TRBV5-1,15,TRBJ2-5,CASSLAGTGQETQYF
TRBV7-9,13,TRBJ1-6,CASSLGQGSPLHF
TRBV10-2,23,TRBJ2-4,CASRSSGVWASGGSLGRVNIQYF
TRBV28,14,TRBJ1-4,CASRFTGGGEKLFF
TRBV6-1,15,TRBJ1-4,CASSPNRAQGEKLFF
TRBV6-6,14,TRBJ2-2,CASSDRGNTGELFF
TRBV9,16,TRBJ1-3,CASSVASGGSGNTIYF
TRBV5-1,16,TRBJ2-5,CASSLGVAGGQETQYF